This entry describes one T cell receptor beta chain. The sample comes from a study of regulatory dendritic cells for organ transplantation. Sequenced by immunoSEQ multiplex PCR; TCRdb stores in-frame clones only, minus some. The sample yields nearly 30,000 clones, about 80% seen once. There are 15 residues in the CDR3. The germline V gene encodes CDR1 SGDLS and CDR2 YYNGEE. V was clipped by 0 bases and J by 1 base; unmatched bases: 2. The sample consisted of memory CD4+ T cells from blood. As for subset: CD45RO+ memory T cells. The receptor comes from a human donor in good health. The V gene is TRBV9, the J gene TRBJ1-1; TRBD1 aligns across 8 bases. CDR3 sequence reads: CASSVVGQANTEAFF. DNA for the CDR3: TGTGCCAGCAGCGTAGTGGGACAGGCGAACACTGAAGCTTTCTTT.